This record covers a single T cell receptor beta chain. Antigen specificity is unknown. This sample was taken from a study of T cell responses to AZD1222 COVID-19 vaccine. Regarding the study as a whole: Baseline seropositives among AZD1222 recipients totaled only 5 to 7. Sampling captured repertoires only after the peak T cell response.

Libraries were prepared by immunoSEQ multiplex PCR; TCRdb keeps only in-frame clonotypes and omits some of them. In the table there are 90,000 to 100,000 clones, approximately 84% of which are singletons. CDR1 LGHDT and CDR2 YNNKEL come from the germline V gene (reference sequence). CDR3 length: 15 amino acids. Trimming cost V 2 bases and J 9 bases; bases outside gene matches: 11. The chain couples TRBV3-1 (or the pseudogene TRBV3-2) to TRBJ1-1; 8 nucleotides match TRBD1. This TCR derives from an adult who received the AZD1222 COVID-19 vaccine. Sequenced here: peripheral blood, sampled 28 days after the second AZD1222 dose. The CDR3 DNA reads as TGTGCCAGCAGCCAAAATACAGGGGGGCCAAACAAAGCTTTCTTT. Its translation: CASSQNTGGPNKAFF.